The 20 T cell receptor beta chains below all came from one sample that was sequenced in a study of blood T cell repertoires in COVID-19. Profiling relied on immunoSEQ multiplex PCR, and the TCRdb table lists in-frame clones only, not all of them. Altogether more than 150,000 clones are present, about four fifths being singletons, with the ten largest covering over 11%. Sequencing was done on a sample of peripheral blood. The receptor source for this set is a woman older than 75 with acute or convalescent COVID-19.

This clone appeared once. The rearrangement uses TRBV2 and TRBJ2-2, with 8 bases identical to TRBD2. CDR1 is SNHLY, CDR2 FYNNEI, per germline. The V and J ends lost 3 bases and 7 bases, in that order; junction bases with no gene match: 10. This CDR3 region has 16 residues. The CDR3 here is CASSESLAGLGGELFF. CDR3 nucleotide sequence: TGTGCCAGCAGTGAGTCCCTAGCGGGCCTGGGCGGGGAGCTGTTTTTT.

V usage is TRBV5-1 and J usage is TRBJ1-3; maybe TRBD1 (5 bases). The CDR3 totals 14 residues. CDR1 is SGHRS, CDR2 YFSETQ, per germline. The V end was cut by 4 bases, the J end by 4 bases, with 12 bases between. CDR3 in DNA: TGCGCCAGCAGCGAAACAGGAGCGGGAAACACCATATATTTT. This sequence encodes CASSETGAGNTIYF.

With regard to this clone: Within the sample, other DNA sequences also encode this same CDR3. V usage is TRBV5-1 and J usage is TRBJ1-6; D not certain. The CDR3 totals 15 residues. The germline V gene has CDR1 SGHRS and CDR2 YFSETQ. V dropped 0 bases and J dropped 0 bases, with 4 bases sitting between them. As DNA, the CDR3 is TGCGCCAGCAGCTTGGACAGCTCCTATAATTCACCCCTCCACTTT. This sequence encodes CASSLDSSYNSPLHF.

The chain employs TRBV3-1 (or the pseudogene TRBV3-2) and TRBJ2-7; possible D gene TRBD1, 5 bases. Trimming took off 0 bases at V and 6 bases at J, with 6 bases between the two ends. This CDR3 region has 12 residues. Germline CDR1 LGHDT, CDR2 YNNKEL (reference sequence). The CDR3 is CASSQDTGEQYF. DNA of the CDR3: TGTGCCAGCAGCCAAGATACAGGCGAGCAGTACTTC.

This clone showed up just a few times. CDR3 coding DNA: TGTGCCCCCTTAACAGGGGCTTTTAACTATGGCTACACCTTC. Encoded protein: CAPLTGAFNYGYTF. The chain recombines TRBV21-1 with TRBJ1-2; TRBD1, the table's D call, was not compared with the DNA. TRBV21-1 is tagged as a pseudogene. This CDR3 has 14 residues.

CDR3 residues: CASSVSGSEGNEQFF. The CDR3 coding sequence is TGTGCCAGCAGCGTATCAGGGTCGGAGGGCAATGAGCAGTTCTTC. The chain combines TRBV9 with TRBJ2-1, with a tentative D call TRBD2 (6 bases). V was pared by 1 base and J by 6 bases, with 14 bases between. This CDR3 is built from 15 residues. Germline V lookup: CDR1 SGDLS, CDR2 YYNGEE.

The gene calls are TRBV6-5 and TRBJ2-3; 8 nucleotides agree with TRBD1. V dropped 6 bases and J dropped 2; count of bases not matched to a gene: 7. The CDR3 sequence is 15 residues long. Germline V gene sequence: CDR1 MNHEY, CDR2 SVGAGI. The CDR3 DNA is TGTGCCAGCAGAAAGGACAGGGACAACACAGATACGCAGTATTTT. Amino acid sequence: CASRKDRDNTDTQYF.

This clone was seen more than once but under ten times. The J gene is TRBJ1-2, the V gene TRBV6-1; D uncertain. The CDR3 runs 14 residues. CDR1 is MNHNS and CDR2 is SASEGT in the germline V gene. The ends were cut back, 0 bases at V and 5 bases at J, with 10 bases in the middle. CDR3 in amino acids: CASSEALSLYGYTF. In DNA, the CDR3 is TGTGCCAGCAGTGAAGCGCTTAGCCTTTATGGCTACACCTTC.

The V and J genes are TRBV7-9 and TRBJ2-7; 13 nucleotides line up with TRBD2. The length of the CDR3 is 15 residues. The V gene end was trimmed by 1 base and the J gene end by 5 bases; junction bases not matched to a gene: 2. Germline V CDR1 and CDR2: SEHNR, FQNEAQ (reference sequence). Here the CDR3 DNA reads TGTGCCAGCAGCTTAGGGACTAGCGGGAGCCACGAGCAGTACTTC. Residues: CASSLGTSGSHEQYF.

The chain couples TRBV28 to TRBJ1-1; TRBD1 is a possible D gene (5 bases). Looked up from germline, CDR1 is MDHEN and CDR2 is SYDVKM. CDR3 length equals 14 residues. Trimming removed 6 bases from V and 1 base from J, with 12 bases in between. This CDR3 is CASRTNRWNTEAFF. Written as DNA, the CDR3 is TGTGCCAGCAGAACTAACAGGTGGAACACTGAAGCTTTCTTT. The variable domain in full, with the rest retrieved from reference TRBV28 and TRBJ1-1, is DVKVTQSSRYLVKRTGEKVFLECVQDMDHENMFWYRQDPGLGLRLIYFSYDVKMKEKGDIPEGYSVSREKKERFSLILESASTNQTSMYLCASRTNRWNTEAFFGQGTRLTVV.

The V and J genes are TRBV3-1 (or the pseudogene TRBV3-2) and TRBJ2-5, with D perhaps matching TRBD1 (5 bases). The CDR3 runs 13 residues. The germline V and J ends were trimmed by 6 bases and 0 bases, with 8 bases remaining between them. The germline CDR1 and CDR2 sequences are LGHDT and YNNKEL (reference sequence). The DNA for the CDR3 is TGTGCCAGCAGGGACACAAACCAAGAGACCCAGTACTTC. This translates into CASRDTNQETQYF.

The V call is TRBV19, the J call TRBJ2-2, with 7 bases aligning to TRBD1. Germline-derived CDR1 and CDR2 are LNHDA and SQIVND (reference sequence). J was trimmed by 7 bases and V by 5 bases; bases with no gene match: 7. CDR3 length: 14 amino acids. CDR3 amino acids: CASSPTQGIGELFF. The CDR3, as DNA: TGTGCCAGTAGTCCTACACAGGGGATCGGGGAGCTGTTTTTT.

The chain is built from TRBV28 and TRBJ1-2; D gene unclear. Per the germline V gene, CDR1 is MDHEN and CDR2 is SYDVKM. The CDR3 spans 17 residues. Deletions cut 3 bases from V and 5 bases from J, with 22 bases between. The CDR3 nucleotides are TGTGCCAGCAGTTTCGGCGGGAGCGGGCCCCCTCTTTATGGCTACACCTTC. Translated: CASSFGGSGPPLYGYTF.

The rearrangement links TRBV6-5 to TRBJ2-7; 7 bases fit TRBD2. CDR1 is MNHEY and CDR2 is SVGAGI in the germline V gene. J lost 4 bases, V lost 0 bases, and 9 bases had no gene match. This CDR3 comprises 16 residues. The CDR3 reads CASSYSLAGEKYEQYF. DNA of the CDR3: TGTGCCAGCAGTTACTCCCTGGCGGGGGAGAAATACGAGCAGTACTTC.

The V gene is TRBV9, the J gene TRBJ1-5, with D unresolved. The CDR3 is 14 amino acids. Germline CDR1 is SGDLS and CDR2 is YYNGEE. V shed 0 bases and J shed 3 bases, with 7 bases lying between them. CDR3 residues: CASSVASLNQPQHF. CDR3 coding DNA: TGTGCCAGCAGCGTAGCGTCTCTCAATCAGCCCCAGCATTTT.

This clone was seen once. The chain is built from TRBV18 and TRBJ2-1; D unclear. The V end was cut by 2 bases, the J end by 0 bases, with 8 bases between. Germline V lookup: CDR1 KGHSH, CDR2 LQKENI. The CDR3 covers 15 residues. CDR3 in DNA: TGTGCCAGCTCACCAGGGCAGAGCTCCTACAATGAGCAGTTCTTC. It specifies CASSPGQSSYNEQFF.

The chain combines TRBV28 with TRBJ1-2; 11 nucleotides agree with TRBD1. This CDR3 contains 14 residues. The V gene's germline CDR1 is MDHEN and CDR2 SYDVKM. Unmatched junction bases numbered 5, after V lost 7 bases and J lost 4 bases. DNA of the CDR3: TGTGCCAGCACAAGGACAGGGGGCTTCTATGGCTACACCTTC. Its translation: CASTRTGGFYGYTF.

The gene calls are TRBV18 and TRBJ2-2; 10 bases fit TRBD2. This CDR3 has 16 residues. Looked up from germline, CDR1 is KGHSH and CDR2 is LQKENI. J gave up 5 bases and V 1 base, and 4 bases lay outside the gene matches. The CDR3 region is CASSPRAGGHTGELFF. CDR3 bases: TGTGCCAGCTCACCACGAGCGGGGGGGCATACCGGGGAGCTGTTTTTT.

This clone occurred once. The identical CDR3 is also encoded by other nucleotide sequences in the sample. J is TRBJ2-1 and V is TRBV5-4, with D possibly TRBD2 on 5 matching bases. The CDR3 length is 14 residues. CDR1 and CDR2 from the germline V gene are SGHNT and YYREEE (reference sequence). Trimming cost V 0 bases and J 4 bases, with 8 bases left between them. The DNA for the CDR3 is TGTGCCAGCAGCTTGGCCGGGGATTACAATGAGCAGTTCTTC. Its translation is CASSLAGDYNEQFF.

This clone has just one count. This rearrangement joins TRBV2 to TRBJ1-1; D is undetermined. Germline assignment: CDR1 SNHLY and CDR2 FYNNEI. Trimming stripped 5 bases from V and 4 bases from J, with 14 bases between. The CDR3 runs 14 residues. The CDR3 protein is CASSPGRGGTEAFF. The CDR3 coding sequence is TGTGCCAGCAGTCCCGGGAGAGGCGGCACTGAAGCTTTCTTT.